These T cell receptor beta chains were read from a single sample in a study of CD8+ T cells in alopecia areata. Method: immunoSEQ multiplex PCR; TCRdb's copy keeps in-frame clones and lacks some. The table records 80,000 to 100,000 clones, roughly two fifths of them present only once. Sample: CD4+ T cells sorted from blood. Every receptor here comes from a human donor with alopecia areata. Both conserved end residues are part of each CDR3. The order of the fields is V gene, clone size, D gene, J gene, CDR3 protein, CDR3 DNA. D genes are given only for firm matches. For some rows the clone size is stated as once, few or many, or as a class when expanded; others skip it.

TRBV6-5	NA	NA	TRBJ2-6	CASSYSGVGANVLTF	TGTGCCAGCAGTTACTCAGGGGTCGGGGCCAACGTCCTGACTTTC
TRBV19	few	NA	TRBJ2-1	CASSIIGYNEQFF	TGTGCCAGTAGTATCATCGGCTACAATGAGCAGTTCTTC
TRBV5-1	NA	NA	TRBJ2-2	CASSFSGRTGELFF	TGCGCCAGCAGCTTTAGCGGACGCACCGGGGAGCTGTTTTTT
TRBV29-1	NA	TRBD1	TRBJ1-2	CSVGTGDPYGYTF	TGCAGCGTTGGGACAGGGGACCCCTATGGCTACACCTTC
TRBV6-5	once	NA	TRBJ2-1	CASSYSGFRNEQFF	TGTGCCAGCAGTTACTCGGGATTCCGCAATGAGCAGTTCTTC
TRBV4-2	NA	NA	TRBJ2-2	CASSQDSPATNTGELFF	TGTGCCAGCAGCCAAGATTCGCCAGCGACGAACACCGGGGAGCTGTTTTTT
TRBV27	few	TRBD1	TRBJ2-6	CASRRTGAGANVLTF	TGTGCCAGCAGGCGAACAGGGGCTGGGGCCAACGTCCTGACTTTC
TRBV11-2	NA	TRBD2	TRBJ2-1	CASSLILLAGRDEQFF	TGTGCCAGCAGCTTAATCCTCCTAGCGGGACGGGATGAGCAGTTCTTC
TRBV28	few	NA	TRBJ2-7	CASSSAMEQYF	TGTGCCAGCAGTTCCGCCATGGAGCAGTACTTC
TRBV7-9	few	NA	TRBJ1-5	CASSLESQGGQPQHF	TGTGCCAGCAGCTTAGAATCCCAGGGTGGGCAGCCCCAGCATTTT
TRBV19	few	NA	TRBJ1-5	CASSINVGQPQHF	TGTGCCAGTAGTATTAATGTGGGTCAGCCCCAGCATTTT
TRBV6-5	NA	TRBD1	TRBJ1-2	CASSRTQGTNYGYTF	TGTGCCAGCAGCCGAACACAGGGGACGAACTATGGCTACACCTTC
TRBV5-4	few	NA	TRBJ2-1	CASFVQASSSYNEQFF	TGTGCCAGCTTTGTACAAGCTTCGAGCTCCTACAATGAGCAGTTCTTC
TRBV4-3	NA	NA	TRBJ1-2	CASSQGGRRGGYTF	TGCGCCAGCAGCCAGGGTGGGCGCAGGGGTGGCTACACCTTC
TRBV7-2	few	TRBD1	TRBJ1-1	CASSFQQGVNTEAFF	TGTGCCAGCAGCTTCCAACAGGGGGTAAACACTGAAGCTTTCTTT
TRBV6-6	few	TRBD2	TRBJ2-5	CASSYGLAGETQYF	TGTGCCAGCAGTTACGGACTAGCTGGAGAGACCCAGTACTTC
TRBV7-9	NA	NA	TRBJ2-3	CASSPRTYTDTQYF	TGTGCCAGCAGCCCCCGGACCTACACAGATACGCAGTATTTT
TRBV11-2	NA	TRBD1	TRBJ2-2	CASSFRGTGDTGELFF	TGTGCCAGCAGCTTTAGGGGGACAGGGGACACCGGGGAGCTGTTTTTT
TRBV2	NA	NA	TRBJ1-1	CASRGRANTEAFF	TGTGCCAGCAGAGGTAGGGCGAACACTGAAGCTTTCTTT
TRBV7-7	NA	TRBD1	TRBJ2-2	CASSLTGSSGELFF	TGTGCCAGCAGCCTGACAGGGAGTTCCGGGGAGCTGTTTTTT
TRBV5-1	NA	NA	TRBJ2-5	CASSLQGETQYF	TGCGCCAGCAGCTTACAGGGAGAGACCCAGTACTTC
TRBV7-9	NA	TRBD2	TRBJ2-1	CASTFGLAAYNEQFF	TGTGCCAGCACTTTCGGACTAGCGGCCTACAATGAGCAGTTCTTC
TRBV4-2	NA	NA	TRBJ2-2	CASSRNTGELFF	TGTGCCAGCAGCCGGAACACCGGGGAGCTGTTTTTT
TRBV18	few	NA	TRBJ2-5	CASSPGQGREETQYF	TGTGCCAGCTCACCTGGGCAGGGAAGAGAAGAGACCCAGTACTTC
TRBV30	NA	TRBD1	TRBJ2-7	CAWSVLRDRDQQYF	TGTGCCTGGAGTGTACTACGAGACAGGGACCAGCAGTACTTC
TRBV30	NA	TRBD2	TRBJ2-7	CAWTTSGDVGQYF	TGTGCCTGGACTACTAGCGGGGACGTCGGGCAGTACTTC
TRBV29-1	NA	TRBD1	TRBJ1-2	CSVEDRGPAYGYTF	TGCAGCGTTGAAGACAGGGGGCCGGCCTATGGCTACACCTTC
TRBV4-1	NA	TRBD2	TRBJ2-1	CASSQASGSYNEQFF	TGCGCCAGCAGCCAAGCTAGCGGGTCCTACAATGAGCAGTTCTTC
TRBV4-1	few	NA	TRBJ2-7	CASSQADQGSAYEQYF	TGTGCCAGCAGCCAAGCCGACCAGGGATCTGCCTACGAGCAGTACTTC
TRBV2	NA	TRBD2	TRBJ2-5	CASRAGLAEHF	TGTGCCAGCAGAGCGGGACTAGCGGAGCACTTC
TRBV6-5	NA	NA	TRBJ2-7	CASSRDTVSYEQYF	TGTGCCAGCAGTCGGGATACAGTCTCCTACGAGCAGTACTTC
TRBV19	few	TRBD1	TRBJ2-1	CASRNTGAVEQFF	TGTGCCAGTAGGAATACAGGGGCAGTAGAGCAGTTCTTC
TRBV5-1	NA	TRBD1	TRBJ2-6	CASSLVTGQGPSGANVLTF	TGCGCCAGCAGCTTGGTTACCGGACAGGGGCCCTCTGGGGCCAACGTCCTGACTTTC
TRBV5-1	NA	TRBD1	TRBJ2-3	CASSLDLDRGLIGDTQYF	TGCGCCAGCAGCTTGGATCTCGACAGGGGGCTCATAGGAGATACGCAGTATTTT
TRBV30	few	NA	TRBJ1-2	CAWSVLSAGRDGYTF	TGTGCCTGGAGTGTACTCTCAGCGGGGAGAGATGGCTACACCTTC
TRBV30	NA	NA	TRBJ2-2	CAWSPGVTGELFF	TGTGCCTGGAGTCCTGGGGTCACCGGGGAGCTGTTTTTT
TRBV5-1	NA	TRBD1	TRBJ2-5	CASSPGGLETQYF	TGCGCCAGCAGCCCAGGGGGCTTGGAGACCCAGTACTTC
TRBV30	NA	NA	TRBJ2-3	CAWRVADTQYF	TGTGCCTGGAGGGTCGCAGATACGCAGTATTTT
TRBV4-3	NA	NA	TRBJ2-2	CASSQAGGVTGELFF	TGCGCCAGCAGCCAAGCCGGGGGCGTCACCGGGGAGCTGTTTTTT
TRBV30	few	NA	TRBJ2-5	CAWNDGRETQYF	TGTGCCTGGAATGATGGGAGGGAGACCCAGTACTTC
TRBV25-1	few	NA	TRBJ1-3	CASSPIGNTIYF	TGTGCCAGCAGTCCCATTGGAAACACCATATATTTT